What follows are 16 T cell receptor beta chains derived from one specimen sequenced in a study of shared clonotypes between healthy human individuals. Naive CD8 cells lacked CD45RO and underwent positive selection for CCR7, leaving out terminally differentiated effector memory CD45RA+ cells. Generated by immunoSEQ multiplex PCR, the TCRdb table keeps only in-frame clones and is missing some. The table lists about 2,200,000 clones, around 93% of them singletons. The sample comprised naive CD8+ T cells from PBMCs. All receptors derive from a man aged 18 to 30 in good health. Some clones in this sample may be carry-over from other donors' samples.

The chain recombines TRBV30 with TRBJ1-4; the D gene is possibly TRBD1 (6 bases). CDR1 and CDR2 from the germline V gene are GTSNPN and SVGIG (reference sequence). This CDR3 contains 15 residues. V lost 4 bases and J lost 3, with 15 bases in between. The CDR3 here is CAWKGGYGANEKLFF. CDR3 in DNA: TGTGCCTGGAAGGGGGGGTACGGAGCTAATGAAAAACTGTTTTTT.

The chain recombines TRBV13 with TRBJ1-4; D perhaps matches TRBD1 (6 bases). The CDR3 covers 16 residues. Trimming cost V 5 bases and J 5 bases, with 18 bases left between them. CDR1 is PRHDT, CDR2 FYEKMQ, per germline (reference sequence). The CDR3 bases are TGTGCCAGCAGCCACAGACCGGGACAAGGGAATGAAAAACTGTTTTTT. Amino acid sequence: CASSHRPGQGNEKLFF. The whole variable domain, filled in from reference TRBV13 and TRBJ1-4, reads AAGVIQSPRHLIKEKRETATLKCYPIPRHDTVYWYQQGPGQDPQFLISFYEKMQSDKGSIPDRFSAQQFSDYHSELNMSSLELGDSALYFCASSHRPGQGNEKLFFGSGTQLSVL.

This clone was counted once. The chain employs TRBV4-1 and TRBJ2-6, with D possibly TRBD1 on 6 matching bases. The CDR3 is 19 amino acids. V shed 0 bases and J shed 0 bases, with 15 bases lying between them. CDR1 and CDR2 (germline): MGHRA, YSYEKL. The DNA of the CDR3 is TGCGCCAGCAGCCAAGAGGCCCCAGGGGTTGTCTCTGGGGCCAACGTCCTGACTTTC. Its translation: CASSQEAPGVVSGANVLTF.

In nucleotides, the CDR3 is TGTGCCAGCACCACCGAATGGGGCAGCACCTACGAGCAGTACTTC. Its protein is CASTTEWGSTYEQYF. V gene TRBV6-4 combines with J gene TRBJ2-7; possible D gene TRBD1, 5 bases. The CDR3 has 15 residues. From germline, CDR1 is MRHNA and CDR2 SNTAGT. V was pared by 7 bases and J by 2 bases, with 18 bases between.

This clone was counted only a few times. Other DNA sequences in the sample encode the same CDR3. The gene calls are TRBV30 and TRBJ1-2; D not certain. The CDR3 is 12 residues long. CDR1 and CDR2 (germline): GTSNPN, SVGIG (reference sequence). Trimming stripped 0 bases from V and 4 bases from J, with 6 bases between. The CDR3 here is CAWSVRGYGYTF. The CDR3 DNA sequence: TGTGCCTGGAGTGTACGGGGCTATGGCTACACCTTC.

The chain links TRBV29-1 to TRBJ2-6; TRBD1 or TRBD2 may be the D gene (6 bases each). The V and J ends lost 7 bases and 0 bases respectively, with 31 bases between them. Germline-derived CDR1 and CDR2 are SQVTM and ANQGSEA. The CDR3 length is 21 residues. CDR3 amino acids: CSAELVGGRRPGASGANVLTF. The CDR3 DNA is TGCAGCGCGGAACTTGTGGGAGGCCGCAGACCAGGGGCCTCTGGGGCCAACGTCCTGACTTTC.

Concerning this clone itself: Other DNA sequences in this specimen translate into the identical CDR3. The chain is built from TRBV19 and TRBJ1-5; perhaps TRBD1 as D (5 bases). The ends were cut back, 5 bases at V and 4 bases at J, with 12 bases in the middle. CDR1 LNHDA and CDR2 SQIVND come from the germline V gene (reference sequence). This CDR3 has 14 amino acids. CDR3 nucleotides: TGTGCCAGTAGTGTCCGGGACGGGAATCAGCCCCAGCATTTT. It specifies CASSVRDGNQPQHF.

The gene calls are TRBV2 and TRBJ1-1; D not certain. Germline CDR1 is SNHLY and CDR2 is FYNNEI. The V end lost 8 bases, the J end lost 4 bases, and 5 bases lay between the germline ends. CDR3 length: 10 amino acids. CDR3 region: CASAATEAFF. Here the CDR3 DNA reads TGTGCCAGCGCGGCCACTGAAGCTTTCTTT.

V usage is TRBV4-1 and J usage is TRBJ2-3; 8 positions match TRBD2. This CDR3 has 17 amino acids. Losses at the gene ends were 4 bases for V and 2 bases for J; bases not matched to a gene: 11. Per the germline V gene, CDR1 is MGHRA and CDR2 is YSYEKL. The CDR3 DNA follows: TGCGCCAGCAGCCGCCCTGTGATTAGCGGGAACACAGATACGCAGTATTTT. Its translation is CASSRPVISGNTDTQYF.

As concerns this clone: Other DNA variants within this sample encode the same CDR3. The chain has TRBV11-2 and TRBJ1-1; TRBD1 aligns across 7 bases. The ends lost 4 bases at V and 5 bases at J; junction bases unmatched: 4. Germline V gene sequence: CDR1 SGHAT, CDR2 FQNNGV. The CDR3 runs 13 residues. This CDR3 is CASSSGTETEAFF. For the CDR3, the DNA is TGTGCCAGCAGCTCGGGGACAGAGACTGAAGCTTTCTTT.

The gene calls are TRBV4-3 and TRBJ1-1; a possible D gene is TRBD1 (6 bases). CDR1 is LGHNA and CDR2 is YSLEER in the germline V gene. CDR3 length: 13 residues. V dropped 2 bases and J dropped 5 bases, with 9 bases sitting between them. CDR3 loop: CASSQIQGTEAFF. CDR3 nucleotide sequence: TGCGCCAGCAGCCAAATACAGGGAACTGAAGCTTTCTTT.

This clone was counted a single time. DNA of the CDR3: TGCGCCAGCAGCTTGGCCGGACAGGGGGCGATTTTCGGCTACACCTTC. Translating it yields CASSLAGQGAIFGYTF. This chain connects TRBV5-1 to TRBJ1-2, with TRBD1 matching over 11 bases. The ends lost 0 bases at V and 8 bases at J; junction bases unmatched: 9. Germline CDR1 and CDR2: SGHRS and YFSETQ. This CDR3 contains 16 residues.

The chain carries TRBV13 and TRBJ2-3; TRBD2 might be the D (6 bases). Germline V gene lookup returns CDR1 PRHDT and CDR2 FYEKMQ (reference sequence). The CDR3 totals 17 residues. Trimming left V 0 bases short and J 0 bases short, with 13 bases between. CDR3 residues: CASSLGRVSGSTDTQYF. CDR3 DNA sequence: TGTGCCAGCAGCTTAGGCCGGGTTAGCGGCAGCACAGATACGCAGTATTTT.

The rearrangement uses TRBV7-2 and TRBJ2-3; the match to TRBD2 covers 13 bases. The CDR3 length is 16 residues. V lost 5 bases to trimming and J lost 6 bases; unmatched junction nucleotides: 8. CDR1 and CDR2 (germline): SGHTA, FQGNSA. The CDR3 here is CASSTRTSGSRDTQYF. Here the CDR3 DNA reads TGTGCCAGCAGCACCCGGACTAGCGGGAGCCGCGATACGCAGTATTTT.

In its sample, this clone was seen once. The chain uses TRBV7-6 and TRBJ2-1; 8 bases agree with TRBD2. Germline CDR1 SGHVS, CDR2 FNYEAQ. CDR3 length: 16 amino acids. V gave up 4 bases and J gave up 5 bases; unmatched junction bases: 10. In nucleotides, the CDR3 is TGTGCCAGCAGCTCCCGGAGCGGGAGAGGAGACAATGAGCAGTTCTTC. Translating it yields CASSSRSGRGDNEQFF.

A remark on this clone: Within the sample, other DNA sequences also encode this same CDR3. V and J are TRBV28 and TRBJ2-7, with 8 bases that match TRBD1. The junction had 7 bases not matched to a gene; V was cut back by 3 bases and J by 3 bases. The CDR3 consists of 15 residues. Germline CDR1 reads MDHEN; CDR2 reads SYDVKM. CDR3 bases: TGTGCCAGCAGTTTTTCGGCAGGGGGCAGCTACGAGCAGTACTTC. Protein sequence: CASSFSAGGSYEQYF.